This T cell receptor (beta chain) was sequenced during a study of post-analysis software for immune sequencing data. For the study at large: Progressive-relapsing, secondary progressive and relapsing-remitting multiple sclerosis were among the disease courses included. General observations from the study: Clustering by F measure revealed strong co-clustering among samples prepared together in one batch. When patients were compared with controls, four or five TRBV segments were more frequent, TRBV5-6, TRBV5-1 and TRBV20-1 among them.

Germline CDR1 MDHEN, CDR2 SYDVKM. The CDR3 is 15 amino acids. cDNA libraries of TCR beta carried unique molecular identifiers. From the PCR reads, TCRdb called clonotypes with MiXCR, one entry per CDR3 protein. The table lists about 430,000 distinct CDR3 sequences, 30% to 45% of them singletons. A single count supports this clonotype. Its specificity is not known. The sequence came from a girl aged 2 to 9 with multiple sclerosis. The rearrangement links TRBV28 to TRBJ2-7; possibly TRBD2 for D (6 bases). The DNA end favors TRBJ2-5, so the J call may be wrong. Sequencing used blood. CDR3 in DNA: TGTGCCAGCACTTCACCAGGAGGGCCGGCAGAGACCCAGTACTTC. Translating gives CASTSPGGPAETQYF.